The 4 T cell receptor beta chains below all came from one sample that was sequenced in a study of blood T cell repertoires in COVID-19. Generated by immunoSEQ multiplex PCR, the TCRdb table keeps only in-frame clones and is missing some. The sample has tens of thousands of clones, roughly 88% seen once; the top ten hold roughly 3%. Sequencing used peripheral blood. These receptor sequences come from a man in his fifties or sixties with active COVID-19.

This CDR3 is CASSLAGQGTNIQYF. For the CDR3, the DNA is TGTGCCAGCAGCTTAGCCGGACAGGGAACAAACATTCAGTACTTC. The chain combines TRBV11-3 with TRBJ2-4; 8 nucleotides match TRBD1. Trimming at V came to 1 base and at J to 6 bases, leaving 5 bases not matched to a gene. In germline, CDR1 is SGHNT, CDR2 YENEEA. This CDR3 spans 15 amino acids. The full variable domain, completed using reference TRBV11-3 and TRBJ2-4, is EAGVVQSPRYKIIEKKQPVAFWCNPISGHNTLYWYLQNLGQGPELLIRYENEEAVDDSQLPKDRFSAERLKGVDSTLKIQPAELGDSAVYLCASSLAGQGTNIQYFGAGTRLSVL.

This clone has a single count. CDR3: CATIKTGPGQETQYF. The CDR3 nucleotides are TGTGCCACCATCAAGACAGGACCGGGACAAGAGACCCAGTACTTC. The chain uses TRBV24-1 and TRBJ2-5, with D possibly being TRBD1 (6 bases). There are 15 residues in the CDR3. V was shortened by 8 bases and J by 2 bases, with 17 bases between the two germline ends. Germline CDR1 KGHDR, CDR2 SFDVKD.

CDR3 nucleotides: TGCGCCAGCAGCCATTACTTCGGGACTAGCGGGGGCGGGGAAGAGACCCAGTACTTC. Translation gives CASSHYFGTSGGGEETQYF. The V call is TRBV4-1, the J call TRBJ2-5; 14 bases match TRBD2. Germline V gene data show CDR1 as MGHRA and CDR2 as YSYEKL. CDR3 size: 19 residues. After removal of 3 bases from V and 3 bases from J, the junction contained 12 bases not matched to a gene.

The chain carries TRBV29-1 and TRBJ2-5; TRBD1 aligns across 8 bases. Trimming removed 4 bases from V and 4 bases from J; junction bases left unmatched: 5. CDR1 and CDR2 from the germline V gene are SQVTM and ANQGSEA. This CDR3 spans 13 amino acids. CDR3 amino acids: CSVVGQGGETQYF. The CDR3 DNA follows: TGCAGCGTTGTTGGACAGGGAGGAGAGACCCAGTACTTC.